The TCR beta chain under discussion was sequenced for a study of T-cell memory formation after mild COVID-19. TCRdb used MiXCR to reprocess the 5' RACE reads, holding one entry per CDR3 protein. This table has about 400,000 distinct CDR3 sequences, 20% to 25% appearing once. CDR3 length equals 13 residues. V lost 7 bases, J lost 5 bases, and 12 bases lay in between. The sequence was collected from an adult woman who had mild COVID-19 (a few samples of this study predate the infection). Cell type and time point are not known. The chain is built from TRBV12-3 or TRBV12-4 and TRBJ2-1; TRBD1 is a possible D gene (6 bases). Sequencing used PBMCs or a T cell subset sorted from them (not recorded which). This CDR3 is CASTLDSDNEQFF. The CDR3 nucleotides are TGTGCCAGCACCCTGGACAGCGACAATGAGCAGTTCTTC.